Each of the 29 T cell receptor beta chains below was sequenced from the same sample in a study of cytomegalovirus exposure and HLA in healthy donors. PCR amplification relied on 60 Vbeta primers (plus 13 Jbeta primers). This table comes from immunoSEQ multiplex PCR, and its TCRdb copy is limited to in-frame clones, with some not included. The table has about 220,000 clones, 76% seen once; the top ten hold over 0.55%. The specimen was PBMCs. The receptors were gathered from a young man in good health and CMV-seronegative.

J is TRBJ2-7 and V is TRBV18, with D unclear. This CDR3 region has 13 residues. V gave up 2 bases and J gave up 3 bases, with 8 bases separating them. Germline V CDR1 and CDR2: KGHSH, LQKENI. Here the CDR3 reads CASSPGVGYEQYF. DNA of the CDR3: TGTGCCAGCTCACCAGGAGTGGGCTACGAGCAGTACTTC.

This clone was counted a few times. V gene TRBV5-4 combines with J gene TRBJ2-1; 9 bases align to TRBD2. Looked up from germline, CDR1 is SGHNT and CDR2 is YYREEE (reference sequence). The ends lost 0 bases at V and 9 bases at J; junction bases unmatched: 10. The CDR3 consists of 16 residues. The CDR3 sequence: CASSLAAGGPVGEQFF. The CDR3, as DNA: TGTGCCAGCAGCTTGGCGGCGGGAGGGCCTGTTGGTGAGCAGTTCTTC.

V gene TRBV18 combines with J gene TRBJ2-3, with D perhaps matching TRBD1 (6 bases). Trimming pared 2 bases from V and 0 bases from J, leaving 6 bases between. CDR3 length: 14 residues. Germline V gives CDR1 KGHSH, CDR2 LQKENI. CDR3 bases: TGTGCCAGCTCACCAACAGGGAGCACAGATACGCAGTATTTT. Translation: CASSPTGSTDTQYF. Using reference TRBV18 and TRBJ2-3 for the parts outside the CDR3, the full variable domain is NAGVMQNPRHLVRRRGQEARLRCSPMKGHSHVYWYRQLPEEGLKFMVYLQKENIIDESGMPKERFSAEFPKEGPSILRIQQVVRGDSAAYFCASSPTGSTDTQYFGPGTRLTVL.

The V and J genes are TRBV28 and TRBJ1-2; 7 bases fit TRBD1. Germline V gene lookup returns CDR1 MDHEN and CDR2 SYDVKM. The CDR3 has 14 amino acids. Trimming removed 2 bases from V and 2 bases from J; junction bases left unmatched: 2. CDR3 sequence reads: CASSLTGVNYGYTF. The CDR3, as DNA: TGTGCCAGCAGTTTAACAGGGGTAAACTATGGCTACACCTTC.

The chain carries TRBV5-4 and TRBJ2-7, with TRBD2 matching over 13 bases. This CDR3 has 16 residues. With V trimmed by 4 bases and J by 0 bases, 4 bases remained unmatched. Germline assignment: CDR1 SGHNT and CDR2 YYREEE (reference sequence). The CDR3 DNA is TGTGCCAGCAGCGGGACTAGCGGGACGCCCTCCTACGAGCAGTACTTC. Encoded protein: CASSGTSGTPSYEQYF.

The chain is built from TRBV5-1 and TRBJ2-5; D may be TRBD2 (6 bases). V was shortened by 2 bases and J by 4 bases, with 15 bases between the two germline ends. Germline-derived CDR1 and CDR2 are SGHRS and YFSETQ. The CDR3 length is 15 residues. For the CDR3, the DNA is TGCGCCAGCAGCTTCTCAGACGGGACTTTAGAGACCCAGTACTTC. Amino acids: CASSFSDGTLETQYF.

The gene calls are TRBV7-8 and TRBJ2-7; D possibly corresponds to TRBD1 (5 bases). Germline values: CDR1 SGHVS, CDR2 FQNEAQ. V was clipped by 4 bases and J by 3 bases, with 10 bases between them. This CDR3 region has 13 residues. CDR3 nucleotide sequence: TGTGCCAGCAGCTGGCGACAGTTCTACGAGCAGTACTTC. Translated, it gives CASSWRQFYEQYF.

This chain links TRBV5-1 with TRBJ2-2; D perhaps matches TRBD1 (6 bases). Trimming cost V 4 bases and J 4 bases, with 14 bases left between them. The germline CDR1 and CDR2 sequences are SGHRS and YFSETQ. The CDR3 sequence is 15 residues long. The CDR3 nucleotides read TGCGCCAGCAGCACTCGACAGGATCCCACCGGGGAGCTGTTTTTT. This sequence encodes CASSTRQDPTGELFF.

CDR3 region: CASFPQGVGQPQHF. In DNA form, the CDR3 reads TGTGCCAGCTTCCCACAGGGAGTAGGGCAGCCCCAGCATTTT. The chain links TRBV28 to TRBJ1-5; possible D gene TRBD1, 6 bases. V lost 8 bases and J lost 7, with 18 bases in between. Germline V gene data show CDR1 as MDHEN and CDR2 as SYDVKM. This CDR3 contains 14 residues. Using reference TRBV28 and TRBJ1-5 for the parts outside the CDR3, the full variable domain is DVKVTQSSRYLVKRTGEKVFLECVQDMDHENMFWYRQDPGLGLRLIYFSYDVKMKEKGDIPEGYSVSREKKERFSLILESASTNQTSMYLCASFPQGVGQPQHFGDGTRLSIL.

V is TRBV7-6 and J is TRBJ2-7; D is perhaps TRBD1 (5 bases). V lost 4 bases, J lost 2 bases, and 12 bases lay in between. The CDR3 covers 14 residues. Germline CDR1 reads SGHVS; CDR2 reads FNYEAQ. The CDR3 here is CASSYGHGAYEQYF. The CDR3 DNA reads TGTGCCAGCAGCTATGGACACGGAGCCTACGAGCAGTACTTC.

The chain couples TRBV5-1 to TRBJ1-2; D not certain. V dropped 3 bases and J dropped 6 bases, with 18 bases sitting between them. CDR1 is SGHRS and CDR2 is YFSETQ in the germline V gene. This CDR3 spans 15 amino acids. CDR3 sequence reads: CASSWNFGGYDGYTF. As DNA, the CDR3 is TGCGCCAGCAGCTGGAACTTTGGCGGCTATGATGGCTACACCTTC.

The V and J genes are TRBV27 and TRBJ1-5; possibly TRBD1 for D (6 bases). Between the trimmed V and J ends, which lost 5 bases and 5 bases, there was a span of 16 bases. The CDR3 totals 15 residues. The germline gives CDR1 MNHEY, CDR2 SMNVEV (reference sequence). The CDR3 coding sequence is TGTGCCAGCAGTCCCCAAGCCGACAGGTATCAGCCCCAGCATTTT. Its protein product is CASSPQADRYQPQHF.

The genes are TRBV4-1 and TRBJ2-1; 16 bases match TRBD2. V shed 3 bases and J 8 bases; nucleotides not matched to a gene: 7. This CDR3 has 17 residues. The germline V gene has CDR1 MGHRA and CDR2 YSYEKL. CDR3 coding DNA: TGCGCCAGCAGCCAGATTCGAGGGACTAGCGGGAGGGATGAGCAGTTCTTC. Its translation: CASSQIRGTSGRDEQFF.

The CDR3 coding sequence is TGTGCCAGCAGCCAAGTACTAGCGGGAGGGCAAGAGACCCAGTACTTC. Translated: CASSQVLAGGQETQYF. The chain recombines TRBV14 with TRBJ2-5; 13 bases align to TRBD2. Germline CDR1 SGHDN, CDR2 FVKESK. The CDR3 covers 16 residues. Unmatched junction bases numbered 1, after V lost 1 base and J lost 2 bases.

This chain uses TRBV5-1 with TRBJ2-5; the match to TRBD2 covers 8 bases. The last part of the DNA fits TRBJ2-7 better; the J call may be wrong. Germline CDR1 SGHRS, CDR2 YFSETQ. This CDR3 contains 15 residues. The chain's CDR3 is CASSYSGAARNEQYF. CDR3 in DNA: TGCGCCAGCAGCTATAGCGGGGCCGCTAGGAACGAGCAGTACTTC.

This clone showed up just a few times. The chain combines TRBV21-1 with TRBJ2-7; TRBD2 reflects the table's D call only, with no check against the DNA. TRBV21-1 is a known pseudogene. The CDR3 is made up of 16 amino acids. The CDR3: CASSKGGGTEPYEQYF. The DNA of the CDR3 is TGTGCCAGCAGCAAAGGGGGAGGGACGGAGCCTTACGAGCAGTACTTC.

The chain carries TRBV5-1 and TRBJ2-1; 7 nucleotides align to TRBD2. Trimming removed 4 bases from V and 15 bases from J; junction bases left unmatched: 10. This CDR3 region has 12 residues. Germline V gene lookup returns CDR1 SGHRS and CDR2 YFSETQ. The CDR3 sequence is CASSLAGDGRFF. CDR3 bases: TGCGCCAGCAGCCTTGCGGGGGACGGGAGGTTCTTC.

With regard to this clone: Different DNA sequences within this sample yield the same CDR3. The chain has TRBV6-5 and TRBJ1-2; 9 nucleotides line up with TRBD1. Trimming took 0 bases from V and 5 from J; bases not matched to a gene: 1. The germline V gene has CDR1 MNHEY and CDR2 SVGAGI. The CDR3 consists of 14 residues. CDR3 sequence reads: CASSYSGQGYGYTF. The CDR3 DNA is TGTGCCAGCAGTTACTCGGGACAGGGATATGGCTACACCTTC.

This chain connects TRBV2 to TRBJ2-7, with TRBD1 identical over 7 bases. The junction had 9 bases not matched to a gene; V was cut back by 7 bases and J by 3 bases. The CDR3 sequence is 14 residues long. The germline V gene encodes CDR1 SNHLY and CDR2 FYNNEI. This CDR3 reads CASKPGQHNYEQYF. CDR3 in DNA: TGTGCCAGCAAGCCGGGACAGCACAACTACGAGCAGTACTTC.

CDR3: CASRGGISNQPQHF. The CDR3 DNA reads TGTGCCAGCCGCGGCGGGATTAGCAATCAGCCCCAGCATTTT. The J gene is TRBJ1-5, the V gene TRBV2; D remains ambiguous. Germline values: CDR1 SNHLY, CDR2 FYNNEI. V was pared by 8 bases and J by 0 bases, with 11 bases between. CDR3 length: 14 amino acids.

The chain employs TRBV13 and TRBJ2-1; the match to TRBD2 covers 9 bases. CDR1 and CDR2 from the germline V gene are PRHDT and FYEKMQ (reference sequence). V dropped 1 base and J dropped 6; count of bases not matched to a gene: 7. The CDR3 has 16 amino acids. The chain's CDR3 is CASSLVGGRAPNEQFF. CDR3 DNA sequence: TGTGCCAGCAGCTTAGTGGGCGGGAGGGCCCCCAATGAGCAGTTCTTC. Filled out from reference TRBV13 and TRBJ2-1, the complete variable domain reads AAGVIQSPRHLIKEKRETATLKCYPIPRHDTVYWYQQGPGQDPQFLISFYEKMQSDKGSIPDRFSAQQFSDYHSELNMSSLELGDSALYFCASSLVGGRAPNEQFFGPGTRLTVL.

The chain's CDR3 is CASRNRYPIITEAFF. CDR3 bases: TGTGCCAGCAGGAACAGGTACCCGATCATCACTGAAGCTTTCTTT. This chain uses TRBV21-1 with TRBJ1-1; the table's TRBD1 call for D was not verified on the DNA. TRBV21-1 is a known pseudogene. CDR3 size: 15 residues.

This clone came up a few times. The gene calls are TRBV2 and TRBJ2-1; no clear D. This CDR3 has 18 amino acids. Germline-derived CDR1 and CDR2 are SNHLY and FYNNEI. The V end was cut by 4 bases, the J end by 2 bases, with 21 bases between. This CDR3 reads CASSVVTGLEFTYNEQFF. Here the CDR3 DNA reads TGTGCCAGCAGTGTGGTGACCGGTTTGGAGTTTACCTACAATGAGCAGTTCTTC.

This sequence joins TRBV7-3 and TRBJ2-1; the D gene is possibly TRBD2 (6 bases). From germline, CDR1 is SGHTA and CDR2 FQGTGA. Trimming stripped 4 bases from V and 16 bases from J, with 11 bases between. The CDR3 spans 10 residues. CDR3 coding DNA: TGTGCCAGCAGCTCCCGGGCGGGATTCTTC. Translating gives CASSSRAGFF. Based on the CDR3 plus reference TRBV7-3 and TRBJ2-1, the full variable domain is GAGVSQTPSNKVTEKGKYVELRCDPISGHTALYWYRQSLGQGPEFLIYFQGTGAADDSGLPNDRFFAVRPEGSVSTLKIQRTERGDSAVYLCASSSRAGFFGPGTRLTVL.

CDR3 DNA: TGCGCCAGTATGGGGACAGCGAACACCGGGGAGCTGTTTTTT. Translation: CASMGTANTGELFF. V usage is TRBV5-1 and J usage is TRBJ2-2, with 7 nucleotides matching TRBD1. CDR1 and CDR2 from the germline V gene are SGHRS and YFSETQ. The junction had 4 bases not matched to a gene; V was cut back by 8 bases and J by 0 bases. This CDR3 has 14 residues.

This clone appeared a single time. The rearrangement links TRBV2 to TRBJ2-1, with unresolved D. V was trimmed by 1 base and J by 0 bases, leaving 7 bases between them. CDR3 length: 15 amino acids. Germline V gene sequence: CDR1 SNHLY, CDR2 FYNNEI. The CDR3 DNA reads TGTGCCAGCAGTGAAGAGGAGAGCTCCTACAATGAGCAGTTCTTC. Amino acid sequence: CASSEEESSYNEQFF.

The chain links TRBV15 to TRBJ2-7; D call uncertain. The V end lost 0 bases, the J end lost 0 bases, and 9 bases lay between the germline ends. The length of the CDR3 is 15 residues. CDR1 is LNHNV, CDR2 YYDKDF, per germline (reference sequence). This chain's CDR3 is CATSRDLSSSYEQYF. CDR3 bases: TGTGCCACCAGCAGAGATTTATCGAGCTCCTACGAGCAGTACTTC.

V is TRBV10-3 and J is TRBJ1-1; weak D call: TRBD1 (5 bases). V gave up 7 bases and J gave up 0 bases, with 9 bases separating them. CDR1 ENHRY and CDR2 SYGVKD come from the germline V gene. The CDR3 runs 13 residues. CDR3 region: CAIKQVLNTEAFF. In nucleotides, the CDR3 is TGTGCCATCAAACAGGTATTGAACACTGAAGCTTTCTTT.

V gene TRBV27 combines with J gene TRBJ2-7; no firm D call. The CDR3 totals 14 residues. V lost 2 bases and J 0 bases, leaving 8 bases between the germline ends. Germline V gene data show CDR1 as MNHEY and CDR2 as SMNVEV (reference sequence). The CDR3 loop reads CASSLNRNSYEQYF. The CDR3 nucleotides are TGTGCCAGCAGTTTAAACAGAAACTCCTACGAGCAGTACTTC.